Reported below is one T cell receptor (beta chain). Its antigen remains unidentified. The sample belongs to a study of somatic mutations in cytotoxic T cells in rheumatoid arthritis. Study-wide background: Each patient's diagnosis was followed right away by a blood draw (around 30 ml EDTA), before any treatment. General study results and limits: Compared with age-matched healthy controls, rheumatoid arthritis patients did not differ significantly in CD8+ T-cell clonality. There were about an eighth of the roughly 60 patients in whom the largest CD8+ clone exceeded 20% of CD8+ cells. With age, CD8+ clonality increased in rheumatoid arthritis patients, whereas no such increase appeared in healthy controls.

Using immunoSEQ multiplex PCR, the repertoire was profiled, and TCRdb retains in-frame clones only, with some absent. The sample lists about 18,000 clones; over 70% were seen once. The length of the CDR3 is 15 residues. V dropped 1 base and J dropped 3 bases, with 13 bases sitting between them. CDR1 is SEHNR, CDR2 FQNEAQ, per germline (reference sequence). The specimen was CD8+ T cells sorted from blood. The gene calls are TRBV7-9 and TRBJ2-7; D may be TRBD2 (6 bases). The sequence was obtained from an adult with rheumatoid arthritis. CDR3 loop: CASSLESGDRYEQYF. CDR3 DNA: TGTGCCAGCAGCTTAGAGTCGGGAGATCGCTACGAGCAGTACTTC.